This TCR beta chain was identified in a study of beta chain features in type 1 diabetes. Turning to the study itself: Cells sorted and examined across all samples totaled roughly 100,000,000.

Findings and caveats of the study: Among all four CD4+ subsets, Type 1 diabetes patients had TCRB CDR3s that were moderately but significantly shorter. Healthy donors had naive, central memory and Treg TCRB repertoires that appeared less similar than those seen among patients.

As for this clone: Its cognate antigen is unknown.

Reverse transcription of all isolated RNA meant that expressed TCRB transcripts were sequenced. Sequenced naive, central memory and regulatory T cell samples produced an average of about 3.57 million reads. The method was immunoSEQ multiplex PCR; TCRdb's version includes in-frame clones alone and lacks a portion of them. Altogether a few hundred thousand clones are present, 11% to 15% being singletons, with the ten largest covering about 0.02%. Trimming cost V 1 base and J 3 bases, with 13 bases left between them. CDR3 size: 15 residues. In germline, CDR1 is SGDLS, CDR2 YYNGEE. V gene TRBV9 combines with J gene TRBJ1-2, with D possibly matching TRBD1 (6 bases). The clonotype was recovered from a man aged 25 to 40 with type 1 diabetes. Sequencing was performed on naive CD4+ T cells from blood. Here the CDR3 DNA reads TGTGCCAGCAGCGTATCCATGGGGGCAGACTATGGCTACACCTTC. Amino acids: CASSVSMGADYGYTF. Complete variable domain (other parts from reference TRBV9 and TRBJ1-2): DSGVTQTPKHLITATGQRVTLRCSPRSGDLSVYWYQQSLDQGLQFLIQYYNGEERAKGNILERFSAQQFPDLHSELNLSSLELGDSALYFCASSVSMGADYGYTFGSGTRLTVV.